This record concerns one T cell receptor (beta chain) sequence. This sample stems from a study of T cell changes during pregnancy in multiple sclerosis. With 8 bases removed from V and 2 bases from J, the gap between germline ends came to 12 bases. Germline V gene sequence: CDR1 SGHAT, CDR2 FQNNGV. CDR3 size: 13 residues. The assay was immunoSEQ multiplex PCR, and TCRdb's table has in-frame clones only and misses some. The data show roughly 46,000 clones, around 93% seen once. The chain joins TRBV11-2 to TRBJ1-2; D not certain. This TCR came from a female donor with multiple sclerosis, enrolled in a pregnancy study. This specimen was peripheral blood, taken in the third trimester of pregnancy. The CDR3 here is CASSSLRNYGYTF. The CDR3 nucleotides are TGTGCCAGCTCGTCCTTACGGAACTATGGCTACACCTTC.